The clone carrying this T cell receptor beta chain has a handful of counts. Its antigen remains unidentified. Full-length variable regions came from constant-region reverse primers plus semi-nested Nested Universal Primer A PCR. TCRdb used MiXCR to reprocess the 5' RACE reads, holding one entry per CDR3 protein. The sample has about 55,000 distinct CDR3 sequences; roughly 20% are singletons. Trimming stripped 1 base from V and 9 bases from J, with 1 base between. In germline, CDR1 is SGHRS, CDR2 YFSETQ. The CDR3 totals 9 residues. Treg sorting used a CD4+CD25+CD127-/low gate. The study's findings and limits: Greatest tumor Treg TCR overlap was with tumor naive CD4+ cells.

This chain uses TRBV5-1 with TRBJ1-1, with no clear D. The sample taken for sequencing was tumor-infiltrating Tregs sorted from the breast tumor. The origin of this receptor is a female donor with breast cancer. CDR3 protein: CASSLKAFF. The CDR3 DNA sequence: TGCGCCAGCAGCTTGAAAGCTTTCTTT.